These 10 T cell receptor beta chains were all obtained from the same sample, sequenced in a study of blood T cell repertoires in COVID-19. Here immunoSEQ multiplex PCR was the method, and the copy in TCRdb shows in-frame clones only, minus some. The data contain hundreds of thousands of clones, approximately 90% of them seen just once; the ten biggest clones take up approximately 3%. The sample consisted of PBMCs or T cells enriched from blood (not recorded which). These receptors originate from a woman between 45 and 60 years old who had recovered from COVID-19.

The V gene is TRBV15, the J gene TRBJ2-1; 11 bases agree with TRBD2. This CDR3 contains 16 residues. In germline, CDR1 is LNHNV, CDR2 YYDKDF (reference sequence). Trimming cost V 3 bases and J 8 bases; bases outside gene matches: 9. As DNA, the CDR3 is TGTGCCACCAGCAGTTTTTCTAGCGGGAGGCTCTATGAGCAGTTCTTC. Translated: CATSSFSSGRLYEQFF.

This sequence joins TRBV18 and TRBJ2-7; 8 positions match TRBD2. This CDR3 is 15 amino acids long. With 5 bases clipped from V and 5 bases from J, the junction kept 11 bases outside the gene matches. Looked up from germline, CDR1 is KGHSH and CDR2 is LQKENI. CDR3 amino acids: CASSSLIAGFDEQYF. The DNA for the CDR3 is TGTGCCAGCTCATCTCTCATAGCGGGATTCGACGAGCAGTACTTC.

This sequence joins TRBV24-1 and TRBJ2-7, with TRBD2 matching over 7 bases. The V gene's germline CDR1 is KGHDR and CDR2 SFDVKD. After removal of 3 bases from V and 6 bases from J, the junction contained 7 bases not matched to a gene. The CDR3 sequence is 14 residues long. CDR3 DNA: TGTGCCACCAGTGATGGGAGGGATTATGGCGAGCAGTACTTC. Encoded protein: CATSDGRDYGEQYF.

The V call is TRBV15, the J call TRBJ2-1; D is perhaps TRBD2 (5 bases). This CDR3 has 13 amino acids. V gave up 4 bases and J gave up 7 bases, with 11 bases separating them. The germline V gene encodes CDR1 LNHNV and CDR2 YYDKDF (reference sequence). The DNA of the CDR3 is TGTGCCACCAGCACGGACTTGTTTAATGAGCAGTTCTTC. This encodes CATSTDLFNEQFF.

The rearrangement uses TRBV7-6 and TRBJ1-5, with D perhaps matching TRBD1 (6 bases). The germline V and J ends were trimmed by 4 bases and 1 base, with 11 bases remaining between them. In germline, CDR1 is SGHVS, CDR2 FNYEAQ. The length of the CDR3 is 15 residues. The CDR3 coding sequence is TGTGCCAGCAGCTCGACAGGATCCAGCAATCAGCCCCAGCATTTT. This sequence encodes CASSSTGSSNQPQHF.

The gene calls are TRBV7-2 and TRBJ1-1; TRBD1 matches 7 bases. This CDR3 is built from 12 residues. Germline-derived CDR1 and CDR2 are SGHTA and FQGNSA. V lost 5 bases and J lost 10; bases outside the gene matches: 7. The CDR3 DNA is TGTGCCAGCAGCCGGAGGGGGCAGGTAGCTTTCTTT. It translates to CASSRRGQVAFF.

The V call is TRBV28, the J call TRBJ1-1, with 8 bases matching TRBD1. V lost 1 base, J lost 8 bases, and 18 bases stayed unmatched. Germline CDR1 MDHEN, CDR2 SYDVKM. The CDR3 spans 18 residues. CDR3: CASSLFTIDAGGREEAFF. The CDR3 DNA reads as TGTGCCAGCAGTTTATTTACGATTGACGCAGGGGGCCGGGAAGAAGCTTTCTTT.

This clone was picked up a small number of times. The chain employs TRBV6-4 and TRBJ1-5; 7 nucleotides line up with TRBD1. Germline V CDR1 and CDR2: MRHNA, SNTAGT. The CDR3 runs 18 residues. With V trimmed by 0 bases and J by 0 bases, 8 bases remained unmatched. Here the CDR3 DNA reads TGTGCCAGCAGTGACTCGGGACAGCACTGTTATAGCAATCAGCCCCAGCATTTT. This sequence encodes CASSDSGQHCYSNQPQHF.

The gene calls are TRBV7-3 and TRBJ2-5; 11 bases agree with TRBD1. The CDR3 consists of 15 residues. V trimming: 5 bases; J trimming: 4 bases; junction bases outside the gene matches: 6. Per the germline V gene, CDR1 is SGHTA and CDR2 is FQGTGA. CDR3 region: CASSDGQGAGETQYF. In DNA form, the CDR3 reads TGTGCCAGCAGCGATGGACAGGGGGCGGGAGAGACCCAGTACTTC.

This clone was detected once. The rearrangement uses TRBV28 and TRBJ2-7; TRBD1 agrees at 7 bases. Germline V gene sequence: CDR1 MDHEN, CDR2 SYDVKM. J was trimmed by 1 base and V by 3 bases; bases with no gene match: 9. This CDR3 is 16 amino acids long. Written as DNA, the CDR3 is TGTGCCAGCAGTTTCTCCGGCAGGGGGAATTCCTACGAGCAGTACTTC. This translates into CASSFSGRGNSYEQYF.